The 17 T cell receptor beta chains in this list originate from one sample, sequenced in a study of cytomegalovirus exposure and HLA in healthy donors. 60 Vbeta and 13 Jbeta primers were used in PCR. Clones were read by immunoSEQ multiplex PCR, and TCRdb kept only the in-frame ones, dropping some. Found here are 170,000 or so clones, around 80% of them singletons; the top ten hold approximately 13%. The sample consisted of PBMCs. Receptors originate from a woman between 45 and 60 years old in good health and CMV-seropositive.

This chain joins TRBV19 and TRBJ1-2, with 11 bases matching TRBD1. J was trimmed by 3 bases and V by 8 bases; bases with no gene match: 14. This CDR3 spans 17 amino acids. Looked up from germline, CDR1 is LNHDA and CDR2 is SQIVND (reference sequence). The CDR3 reads CASLPIGQGALDYGYTF. CDR3 sequence (DNA): TGTGCCAGTCTCCCCATTGGACAGGGGGCCCTAGACTATGGCTACACCTTC.

The J gene is TRBJ1-2, the V gene TRBV6-1; 8 positions match TRBD1. Trimming cost V 3 bases and J 8 bases; bases outside gene matches: 2. CDR1 and CDR2 (germline): MNHNS, SASEGT. CDR3 length: 12 residues. The chain's CDR3 is CASSETGEGYTF. The CDR3 coding sequence is TGTGCCAGCAGTGAGACAGGGGAAGGCTACACCTTC.

The chain uses TRBV27 and TRBJ1-2, with D perhaps TRBD1 (5 bases). In germline, CDR1 is MNHEY, CDR2 SMNVEV (reference sequence). This CDR3 is built from 11 residues. Trimming stripped 10 bases from V and 8 bases from J, with 14 bases between. Written as DNA, the CDR3 is TGTGCCATCTTTGGGGCAGGGGGCTACACCTTC. This translates into CAIFGAGGYTF.

The CDR3 nucleotides read TGCGCCAGCAGCCTTGACCCAGGGAACACTGAAGCTTTCTTT. Its protein product is CASSLDPGNTEAFF. The V call is TRBV5-1, the J call TRBJ1-1, with D unresolved. CDR1 is SGHRS, CDR2 YFSETQ, per germline. The CDR3 is 14 residues long. V gave up 4 bases and J gave up 1 base, with 11 bases separating them.

Of note for this clone: Mismatch with germline at one junction end may stem from a read error. The sample contains more than one DNA sequence encoding this CDR3. The V call is TRBV30, the J call TRBJ1-6, with a possible D match to TRBD1 (5 bases). The CDR3 is 15 amino acids. Germline V gene sequence: CDR1 GTSNPN, CDR2 SVGIG (reference sequence). The CDR3 DNA reads as TGTGCCTGGAGTGTCGGTCAGGGCGATAATTCGCCCCTCCACTTT. Translation: CAWSVGQGDNSPLHF.

The chain employs TRBV11-2 and TRBJ1-1; 8 bases are shared with TRBD1. CDR3 length: 17 residues. V shed 1 base, J shed 1 base, and the junction held 8 bases outside the gene matches. Germline lookup yields CDR1 SGHAT and CDR2 FQNNGV. CDR3 amino acids: CASSLVRDRLRNTEAFF. The CDR3, as DNA: TGTGCCAGCAGCTTAGTCCGGGACAGGTTAAGGAACACTGAAGCTTTCTTT.

This chain links TRBV7-2 with TRBJ2-5; no definite D call. Germline assignment: CDR1 SGHTA and CDR2 FQGNSA. Trimming stripped 5 bases from V and 4 bases from J, with 11 bases between. The CDR3 loop spans 13 amino acids. The CDR3 sequence is CASSLSTGETQYF. CDR3 DNA sequence: TGTGCCAGCAGCCTCTCGACGGGAGAGACCCAGTACTTC.

V and J are TRBV9 and TRBJ1-4, with TRBD1 matching 8 bases. Germline loops: CDR1 SGDLS, CDR2 YYNGEE. The V gene end was trimmed by 4 bases and the J gene end by 5 bases; junction bases not matched to a gene: 4. The CDR3 contains 14 residues. The CDR3 sequence is CASSPQGANEKLFF. CDR3 sequence (DNA): TGTGCCAGCAGCCCGCAGGGGGCGAATGAAAAACTGTTTTTT.

The chain is built from TRBV29-1 and TRBJ2-1; tentatively, D is TRBD2 (6 bases). The V end was cut by 4 bases, the J end by 7 bases, with 8 bases between. This CDR3 contains 11 residues. Germline V gene sequence: CDR1 SQVTM, CDR2 ANQGSEA. The CDR3 protein is CSVVGGNEQFF. The CDR3 DNA follows: TGCAGCGTTGTCGGAGGGAATGAGCAGTTCTTC.

This clone occurred a few times. The rearrangement joins TRBV5-1 to TRBJ2-5; 11 nucleotides align to TRBD1. CDR3 size: 14 residues. The V and J ends lost 7 bases and 5 bases, in that order; junction bases with no gene match: 7. Germline values: CDR1 SGHRS, CDR2 YFSETQ. CDR3 amino acids: CASGRTGGAETQYF. The CDR3 coding sequence is TGCGCCAGCGGGCGGACAGGGGGCGCGGAGACCCAGTACTTC. Full variable domain (missing parts from reference TRBV5-1 and TRBJ2-5): KAGVTQTPRYLIKTRGQQVTLSCSPISGHRSVSWYQQTPGQGLQFLFEYFSETQRNKGNFPGRFSGRQFSNSRSEMNVSTLELGDSALYLCASGRTGGAETQYFGPGTRLLVL.

CDR3 DNA sequence: TGTGCCAGCAGCGGTTTACAGGGGGATAATAATGAAAAACTGTTTTTT. Protein: CASSGLQGDNNEKLFF. This sequence joins TRBV9 and TRBJ1-4, with TRBD1 matching over 8 bases. Germline V gene data show CDR1 as SGDLS and CDR2 as YYNGEE. After removal of 3 bases from V and 4 bases from J, the junction contained 8 bases not matched to a gene. The CDR3 covers 16 residues.

The genes are TRBV7-9 and TRBJ1-2; 7 bases are a match to TRBD1. The J segment lost 5 bases and the V segment lost 2 bases, leaving 8 bases of the junction unmatched. The CDR3 is 15 amino acids. Germline V CDR1 and CDR2: SEHNR, FQNEAQ (reference sequence). In DNA form, the CDR3 reads TGTGCCAGCAGCTTATTTTCCGGGACAGATTATGGCTACACCTTC. Its protein product is CASSLFSGTDYGYTF.

The CDR3 loop is CASSWGSGGQDTQYF. The CDR3 nucleotides are TGTGCCAGCAGCTGGGGGAGCGGGGGGCAAGATACGCAGTATTTT. The chain combines TRBV5-6 with TRBJ2-3; TRBD2 matches at 9 bases. Germline CDR1 SGHDT, CDR2 YYEEEE. After removal of 3 bases from V and 5 bases from J, the junction contained 7 bases not matched to a gene. The CDR3 is made up of 15 amino acids.

This clone was counted a few times. V usage is TRBV5-1 and J usage is TRBJ2-7, with 7 bases identical to TRBD1. Germline V lookup: CDR1 SGHRS, CDR2 YFSETQ. This CDR3 is 15 amino acids long. V shed 5 bases, J shed 2 bases, and the junction held 10 bases outside the gene matches. The CDR3 nucleotides read TGCGCCAGCAGGATTGAGAGAGACAGGGCCTACGAGCAGTACTTC. This sequence encodes CASRIERDRAYEQYF.

This chain links TRBV7-8 with TRBJ2-3, with 9 bases matching TRBD1. Germline V lookup: CDR1 SGHVS, CDR2 FQNEAQ. The trim removed 4 bases at V and 4 bases at J, leaving 12 bases unmatched. The length of the CDR3 is 17 residues. The CDR3 coding sequence is TGTGCCAGCAGCTCAGAAGTCCCGGGACAGGGTTCAGATACGCAGTATTTT. This encodes CASSSEVPGQGSDTQYF.

This clone was counted a few times. For the CDR3, the DNA is TGTGCCAGCAGTGAAGTGTTGGGGGGGGCTGAGCAGTTCTTC. Protein: CASSEVLGGAEQFF. The chain joins TRBV6-1 to TRBJ2-1; D may be TRBD2 (7 bases). Germline V gives CDR1 MNHNS, CDR2 SASEGT. CDR3 length: 14 amino acids. V dropped 1 base and J dropped 9 bases, with 13 bases sitting between them.

V usage is TRBV9 and J usage is TRBJ1-2; D gene unclear. V lost 1 base to trimming and J lost 7 bases, with 11 bases between them. The length of the CDR3 is 13 residues. Germline CDR1 and CDR2: SGDLS and YYNGEE. CDR3 in amino acids: CASSVTGEGGYTF. The CDR3 nucleotides read TGTGCCAGCAGCGTAACCGGGGAGGGTGGCTACACCTTC.